Presented here are 3 T cell receptor beta chains from one specimen sequenced in a study of T cell responses to AZD1222 COVID-19 vaccine. The table came from immunoSEQ multiplex PCR; TCRdb's copy has only in-frame clones and leaves some out. The data contain 140,000 to 150,000 clones, around 85% of them singletons. Sequenced here: peripheral blood, sampled on day 0 of AZD1222 vaccination. The origin of the receptors is an adult in good health.

This sequence joins TRBV7-9 and TRBJ1-1; D may be TRBD1 (5 bases). The CDR3 runs to 13 residues. Looked up from germline, CDR1 is SEHNR and CDR2 is FQNEAQ (reference sequence). Trimming left V 5 bases short and J 2 bases short, with 9 bases between. CDR3: CASSNQGNTEAFF. Here the CDR3 DNA reads TGTGCCAGCAGCAATCAGGGTAACACTGAAGCTTTCTTT.

V is TRBV5-6 and J is TRBJ1-3; D is perhaps TRBD1 (5 bases). The V gene lost 0 bases and the J gene lost 4 bases, with 8 bases spanning the gap. The CDR3 has 14 amino acids. Germline-derived CDR1 and CDR2 are SGHDT and YYEEEE. The CDR3 DNA follows: TGTGCCAGCAGCTTGGGACAGAAGGGAAACACCATATATTTT. This sequence encodes CASSLGQKGNTIYF.

The chain uses TRBV27 and TRBJ2-7; TRBD2 matches at 12 bases. Germline V lookup: CDR1 MNHEY, CDR2 SMNVEV (reference sequence). The junction had 9 bases not matched to a gene; V was cut back by 7 bases and J by 2 bases. CDR3 length: 16 amino acids. DNA for the CDR3: TGTGCCAGCACCCCCTCTAGCGGGGGGGTGACCTACGAGCAGTACTTC. Amino acids: CASTPSSGGVTYEQYF.